Listed below are T cell receptor beta chains from one sample, sequenced in a study of T cells in Graves' hyperthyroidism and ophthalmopathy. Via MiXCR, TCRdb re-called the multiplex PCR reads, giving one row per CDR3 protein. The sample includes some 490,000 distinct CDR3 sequences, roughly 15% seen only once; the top ten take 29%. Sequenced material: blood. All receptors come from a woman in her twenties or thirties with Graves' ophthalmopathy. Each CDR3 is given with its conserved first and last residue. D genes are given only for firm matches. A row's size may be missing; if present it is once, few, many or a size class.

d_call: .
v_call: TRBV2
cdr3_length: 15
clone_size: many
j_call: TRBJ2-1
cdr3_nt: TGTGCCAGCACCCGGGACTACCCAGCAGGGGATGAGCAGTTCTTC
cdr3_aa: CASTRDYPAGDEQFF

d_call: .
v_call: TRBV5-1
cdr3_length: 17
clone_size: .
j_call: TRBJ1-2
cdr3_nt: TGCGCCAGCAGCTCCGACGCTTGGGCAGCTACTAACTATGGCTACACCTTC
cdr3_aa: CASSSDAWAATNYGYTF

d_call: .
v_call: TRBV25-1
cdr3_length: 14
clone_size: .
j_call: TRBJ2-1
cdr3_nt: TGTGCCAGCAGTGATAATTCCCCTAGCTATGAGCAGTTCTTC
cdr3_aa: CASSDNSPSYEQFF

d_call: .
v_call: TRBV15
cdr3_length: 14
clone_size: few
j_call: TRBJ2-5
cdr3_nt: TGTGCCACCAGCATCGGGGGAGGTGGAGAGACCCAGTACTTC
cdr3_aa: CATSIGGGGETQYF

d_call: TRBD1
v_call: TRBV7-2
cdr3_length: 13
clone_size: many
j_call: TRBJ2-7
cdr3_nt: TGTGCCAGCAGCCCGACAGGGAACTACGAGCAGTACTTC
cdr3_aa: CASSPTGNYEQYF

d_call: TRBD1
v_call: TRBV29-1
cdr3_length: 13
clone_size: few
j_call: TRBJ2-5
cdr3_nt: TGCAGCGCCTTACAGGGGTCGATAGAGGCCCAGTACTTC
cdr3_aa: CSALQGSIEAQYF

d_call: TRBD1
v_call: TRBV5-5
cdr3_length: 15
clone_size: .
j_call: TRBJ1-3
cdr3_nt: TGTGCCAGCTTGCAAGGGGGCAGGGCTGGAAACACCATATATTTT
cdr3_aa: CASLQGGRAGNTIYF

d_call: .
v_call: TRBV20-1
cdr3_length: 14
clone_size: .
j_call: TRBJ2-1
cdr3_nt: TGCAGTGCTAGACGGCGGTGGTCCTACAATGAGCAGTTCTTC
cdr3_aa: CSARRRWSYNEQFF

d_call: .
v_call: TRBV12-3/TRBV12-4
cdr3_length: 14
clone_size: many
j_call: TRBJ1-1
cdr3_nt: TGTGCCAGCAGTTTTATGGGTCTTCGGACTGAAGCTTTCTTT
cdr3_aa: CASSFMGLRTEAFF

d_call: TRBD2
v_call: TRBV20-1
cdr3_length: 18
clone_size: many
j_call: TRBJ2-7
cdr3_nt: TGCAGTGCAGAGGGGACTAGCGGGAGTGTAACTTCTGGCTACGAGCAGTACTTC
cdr3_aa: CSAEGTSGSVTSGYEQYF

d_call: .
v_call: TRBV7-8
cdr3_length: 14
clone_size: many
j_call: TRBJ1-1
cdr3_nt: TGTGCCAGCAGCCCAAGGGGCAGCTACACTGAAGCTTTCTTT
cdr3_aa: CASSPRGSYTEAFF

d_call: .
v_call: TRBV6-2/TRBV6-3
cdr3_length: 12
clone_size: .
j_call: TRBJ2-3
cdr3_nt: TGTGCCAGCAGGAAAAGCACAGATACGCAGTATTTT
cdr3_aa: CASRKSTDTQYF

d_call: .
v_call: TRBV12-3/TRBV12-4
cdr3_length: 15
clone_size: many
j_call: TRBJ2-1
cdr3_nt: TGTGCCAGCTCACTCGTAGGAGATTCCTACAATGAGCAGTTCTTC
cdr3_aa: CASSLVGDSYNEQFF

d_call: TRBD1
v_call: TRBV7-9
cdr3_length: 16
clone_size: once
j_call: TRBJ1-5
cdr3_nt: TGTGCCAGCACCATCTCCGGGACAGGGGGCAATCAGCCCCAGCATTTT
cdr3_aa: CASTISGTGGNQPQHF

d_call: TRBD1
v_call: TRBV5-6
cdr3_length: 15
clone_size: once
j_call: TRBJ2-5
cdr3_nt: TGTGCCAGCAGCGAGGCGGGACAGGGGACAGAGACCCAGTACTTC
cdr3_aa: CASSEAGQGTETQYF

d_call: TRBD1
v_call: TRBV25-1
cdr3_length: 15
clone_size: .
j_call: TRBJ1-5
cdr3_nt: TGTGCCAGCAGTGAATATGGGACAGGGGATCAGCCCCAGCATTTT
cdr3_aa: CASSEYGTGDQPQHF

d_call: .
v_call: TRBV12-3/TRBV12-4
cdr3_length: 14
clone_size: few
j_call: TRBJ2-5
cdr3_nt: TGTGCCAGCAGTTTAGAGGCCGGTGTAGAGACCCAGTACTTC
cdr3_aa: CASSLEAGVETQYF

d_call: TRBD1
v_call: TRBV24-1
cdr3_length: 12
clone_size: many
j_call: TRBJ2-7
cdr3_nt: TGTGCCACCAGTGATCACAGGGGCGAGCAGTACTTC
cdr3_aa: CATSDHRGEQYF

d_call: TRBD1
v_call: TRBV6-1
cdr3_length: 13
clone_size: many
j_call: TRBJ2-2
cdr3_nt: TGTGCCAGCACTCCGACAGGGGCTGGGGAGCTGTTTTTT
cdr3_aa: CASTPTGAGELFF

d_call: .
v_call: TRBV14
cdr3_length: 17
clone_size: few
j_call: TRBJ2-2
cdr3_nt: TGTGCCAGCAGCCAAGATCGTGACAGTGCGAACACCGGGGAGCTGTTTTTT
cdr3_aa: CASSQDRDSANTGELFF

d_call: .
v_call: TRBV24-1
cdr3_length: 15
clone_size: many
j_call: TRBJ2-5
cdr3_nt: TGTGCCACCAGTGCAACGGACGGGAGCAAAGAGACCCAGTACTTC
cdr3_aa: CATSATDGSKETQYF

d_call: .
v_call: TRBV27
cdr3_length: 11
clone_size: few
j_call: TRBJ2-2
cdr3_nt: TGTGCCAGCACCATGGGCGGGGAGCTGTTTTTT
cdr3_aa: CASTMGGELFF

d_call: TRBD2
v_call: TRBV7-8
cdr3_length: 20
clone_size: many
j_call: TRBJ2-3
cdr3_nt: TGTGCCAGCAGCTTCCCCCCAGGGGCCAGTGGACTAGCGCACACAGATACGCAGTATTTT
cdr3_aa: CASSFPPGASGLAHTDTQYF

d_call: .
v_call: TRBV28
cdr3_length: 16
clone_size: few
j_call: TRBJ1-2
cdr3_nt: TGTGCCGGCAGTCCGAAACTCGGGACCGAAACTGTAGGCTACACCTTC
cdr3_aa: CAGSPKLGTETVGYTF

d_call: TRBD2
v_call: TRBV29-1
cdr3_length: 14
clone_size: many
j_call: TRBJ2-3
cdr3_nt: TGCAGCGTGGAGGGCGGGAGCGTGACAGATACGCAGTATTTT
cdr3_aa: CSVEGGSVTDTQYF

d_call: .
v_call: TRBV19
cdr3_length: 15
clone_size: .
j_call: TRBJ2-7
cdr3_nt: TGTGCCAGTAGTAGATACATGGACAGAGCCTACGAGCAGTACTTC
cdr3_aa: CASSRYMDRAYEQYF

d_call: TRBD2
v_call: TRBV20-1
cdr3_length: 15
clone_size: .
j_call: TRBJ2-5
cdr3_nt: TGCAGTGCTAGAGCCTTAGCGGGGAATCAAGAGACCCAGTACTTC
cdr3_aa: CSARALAGNQETQYF

d_call: TRBD2
v_call: TRBV4-2
cdr3_length: 18
clone_size: .
j_call: TRBJ2-1
cdr3_nt: TGTGCCAGCAGCCAAGAGGTATTTGGCGGGAGGACCTACAATGAGCAGTTCTTC
cdr3_aa: CASSQEVFGGRTYNEQFF

d_call: .
v_call: TRBV28
cdr3_length: 13
clone_size: many
j_call: TRBJ2-3
cdr3_nt: TGTGCCAGCGCCATAATTGCCACAGATACGCAGTATTTT
cdr3_aa: CASAIIATDTQYF

d_call: .
v_call: TRBV20-1
cdr3_length: 14
clone_size: .
j_call: TRBJ2-2
cdr3_nt: TGCAGTGCTAGAGATAGGGGGGCCACCGGGGAGCTGTTTTTT
cdr3_aa: CSARDRGATGELFF

d_call: .
v_call: TRBV27
cdr3_length: 15
clone_size: few
j_call: TRBJ2-5
cdr3_nt: TGTGCCAGCAGTCCCAAATACAGCTACCAAGAGACCCAGTACTTC
cdr3_aa: CASSPKYSYQETQYF

d_call: .
v_call: TRBV20-1
cdr3_length: 11
clone_size: .
j_call: TRBJ2-3
cdr3_nt: TGCAGTGCTAGCTCGTCCCATACGCAGTATTTT
cdr3_aa: CSASSSHTQYF

d_call: TRBD2
v_call: TRBV28
cdr3_length: 20
clone_size: .
j_call: TRBJ2-1
cdr3_nt: TGTGCCAGCAGCCCCGTGGGACTAGCGGGAGGAAGGAGCTCCTACAATGAGCAGTTCTTC
cdr3_aa: CASSPVGLAGGRSSYNEQFF

d_call: TRBD2
v_call: TRBV7-9
cdr3_length: 18
clone_size: few
j_call: TRBJ2-4
cdr3_nt: TGTGCCAGCAGCTTGGGCAGTTCGGCTAGCGGGAGCAAAAACATTCAGTACTTC
cdr3_aa: CASSLGSSASGSKNIQYF

d_call: TRBD2
v_call: TRBV7-9
cdr3_length: 17
clone_size: few
j_call: TRBJ2-1
cdr3_nt: TGTGCCAGCAGACTGTTAAGGCGGGAGTCCACCTACAATGAGCAGTTCTTC
cdr3_aa: CASRLLRRESTYNEQFF

d_call: .
v_call: TRBV9
cdr3_length: 15
clone_size: .
j_call: TRBJ2-7
cdr3_nt: TGTGCCAGCAGCGTAGGGTGGGATTGGTCCTACGAGCAGTACTTC
cdr3_aa: CASSVGWDWSYEQYF

d_call: TRBD2
v_call: TRBV3-1
cdr3_length: 17
clone_size: .
j_call: TRBJ2-7
cdr3_nt: TGTGCCAGCAGCCAATTCCTAGCGGGACGGAATTCCTACGAGCAGTACTTC
cdr3_aa: CASSQFLAGRNSYEQYF